Given below is one TCR beta chain in context. The antigen is unknown. The authors incorporated unique molecular identifiers into the TCR beta cDNA libraries. Once about 0.95 to 10 million T cells were used, roughly 490,000 cDNA molecules resulted. One entry per CDR3 protein, called by TCRdb with MiXCR from the PCR reads. The repertoire holds some 690,000 distinct CDR3 sequences, with around 27% as singletons. The sample is drawn from a study of post-analysis software for immune sequencing data. Looking at the study overall: Relapsing-remitting, secondary progressive and progressive-relapsing forms made up the multiple sclerosis disease courses.

Germline assignment: CDR1 MNHNY and CDR2 SVGAGI (reference sequence). The CDR3 has 13 amino acids. V shed 5 bases and J shed 7 bases, with 12 bases lying between them. General study findings and limits: Controls significantly exceeded multiple sclerosis patients in normalized Chao1 diversity. With F measure, samples from one preparation batch clustered together strongly. Patients showed TRBV5-6, TRBV5-1 and TRBV20-1 among five TRBV segments more frequent than in controls.

The receptor's source is a girl aged 10-17 years with multiple sclerosis. This chain uses TRBV6-6 with TRBJ2-1; the D gene is possibly TRBD1 (6 bases). The sequencing input was blood. This chain's CDR3 is CASSQRTVNEQFF. As DNA, the CDR3 is TGTGCCAGCAGTCAACGGACAGTTAATGAGCAGTTCTTC.